This note documents a single TCR beta chain sequence. These data belong to a study of blood T cell repertoires in COVID-19. Study in general: From T cells, B-cell-depleted T cells, or PBMCs came the material, which was cDNA or gDNA.

With V trimmed by 4 bases and J by 2 bases, 6 bases remained unmatched. Germline lookup yields CDR1 SGHAT and CDR2 FQNNGV. The CDR3 is 15 amino acids. Original data processing: The assay estimated nucleated cells by amplifying reference gene primers. TCRdb's table, derived via immunoSEQ multiplex PCR, lists solely in-frame clones and lacks some. V, J and clone size were drawn from that table, and D and trimming were deduced from the DNA. The sample has over 200,000 clones; approximately 84% are singletons. Input material: peripheral blood. V usage is TRBV11-2 and J usage is TRBJ2-3, with TRBD1 matching over 7 bases. The TCR was taken from a woman in her fifties or sixties with active or convalescent COVID-19. Written as DNA, the CDR3 is TGTGCCAGCAGCTATCCCGGGACAGCCACAGATACGCAGTATTTT. Residues: CASSYPGTATDTQYF.